The clone carrying this T cell receptor beta chain was seen a single time. Its antigen is as yet unknown. The sample belongs to a study of radiation and T cells in renal cell carcinoma. Study at large: Nephrectomy followed 15 Gy stereotactic body radiation by 4 weeks. Findings of the study overall: Top tumor clonotypes rose in blood 2 weeks post-radiation, then contracted. No pretreatment tumor biopsies were available for baseline clonotypes.

Time point noted: baseline pretreatment blood. Stated treatment: 15 Gy SBRT to primary tumor, nephrectomy 4 weeks later. Clear cell pathology was present in this patient's renal cell carcinoma. With 1 base removed from V and 4 bases from J, the gap between germline ends came to 8 bases. Germline CDR1 reads MNHEY; CDR2 reads SVGAGI. The CDR3 sequence is 13 residues long. Using immunoSEQ multiplex PCR, the repertoire was profiled, and TCRdb retains in-frame clones only, with some absent. This table holds 130,000 to 150,000 clones, roughly nine tenths found once. This TCR was recovered from a woman in her 70s with renal cell carcinoma. The rearrangement joins TRBV6-5 to TRBJ2-7, with a weak D call TRBD2 (6 bases). The starting material was blood, obtained from a patient whose treatment included radiotherapy and nephrectomy. The CDR3 loop is CASSYLLAYEQYF. The CDR3 DNA reads TGTGCCAGCAGTTACTTACTAGCTTACGAGCAGTACTTC.